This T cell receptor (beta chain) appears in the sequencing data of a study of T cell responses to AZD1222 COVID-19 vaccine (dated by TCRdb to the early 2020s). At the level of the whole study: TCR sequencing was performed for about 250 trial participants, of whom 200 to 220 were given two doses of AZD1222 and around 25 were given two doses of MenACWY control vaccine. Trial participants were enrolled by age into subgroups of 18-55, 56-69 and 70-plus years, and around 150, 28 and 57 TCR-sequenced participants, respectively, were included in these subgroups.

What the study reported, not specific to this receptor: Reportedly, almost half of the unique spike-specific TCRs recognized epitopes lying outside the regions that are mutated in the B.1.351 and B.1.1.7 variants. In the small 56-69-year group, the increase in depth fell short of significance, most likely because of low power. Because no day 14 peak-response samples were available, repertoires were characterized only after the peak T cell response. CD4 TCRs associated with the vaccine covered the entire spike protein, and the dominant responses were in regions 160-218 and 743-854. Spike-specific TCR breadth and depth rose significantly after two AZD1222 doses compared with day 0 and with MenACWY recipients. Conclusions about previously exposed vaccinees are limited, since just five or six AZD1222 recipients were seropositive for SARS-CoV-2 at baseline. Participants were mostly white British, with more females than males. The authors suggested clonal diversity may have been underestimated.

Notes on this clone: Its antigen remains unidentified. The input lacks base qualities; no much larger clone sits a single base away.

The CDR3 regions of human TCRbeta chains were analyzed by immunosequencing. The study's processing was this. Repertoire TCRs were matched against a reference library of SARS-CoV-2-specific TCRs generated with the MIRA antigen-specificity platform. Breadth was defined as the fraction of unique TCRs that were SARS-CoV-2-associated, and depth was defined as the fraction of total T cells that were SARS-CoV-2-associated. Each spike-specific TCR was assigned to its reactive spike region and to a CD4 or CD8 class using the MIRA data. Log10-transformed breadth and depth values were compared by one-way ANOVA with Sidak's multiple comparisons tests. Not all clones reach the TCRdb copy of this immuneACCESS table, which keeps in-frame sequences only. Checked studies attribute under half of the gap to unresolved V genes and leave the rest unexplained. Clone size and the V and J calls come from that table; the DNA yielded D and trimming. This sample gives about 120,000 clones in total; 85% to 95% of them show up just once. 5% of the sample belongs to the ten largest clones.

The CDR3 spans 13 residues, from the cysteine through the phenylalanine. Only the CDR3 DNA is retained, 39 bases long and in frame from the first base. The V and J ends are trimmed by 5 bases and 2 bases, leaving 7 bases between them. The sample's time point label, decoded: about 28 days (+/-7) after the second vaccine dose. AZD1222 recipients whose second dose came at about 4 weeks and those whose second dose came at about 12 weeks were combined into one group, since spike-specific TCR depth and breadth did not differ between the two schedules. Vaccinee samples came from UK trials COV001 and COV002, including a single-blind randomized controlled phase 2/3 trial of AZD1222 (ChAdOx1 nCoV-19) in healthy adults. For TCRbeta chain sequencing, PBMC samples from trial participants were taken at day 0 and at day 28 after the second dose.

The chain was built from TRBV12-3 or TRBV12-4 and TRBJ1-3; TRBD1 might be the D gene, on 6 matching bases. Material: peripheral blood, obtained 28 days after the second AZD1222 dose. The TCR sequence derives from an adult who received the AZD1222 COVID-19 vaccine. This receptor carries the CDR3 CASSAGAGNTIYF. The DNA sequence is given as TGTGCCAGCAGTGCAGGGGCTGGAAACACCATATATTTT.